This T cell receptor (beta chain) came from a study of response to subunit inactivated influenza vaccine. Germline CDR1 is SNHLY and CDR2 is FYNNEI. This CDR3 region has 14 residues. V lost 9 bases, J lost 2 bases, and 10 bases stayed unmatched. Study conclusions and caveats: Researchers suggested that each seasonal influenza vaccination recruits few new T cells.

TCRdb ran MiXCR on the RT-PCR reads and lists one entry per CDR3 protein. The table lists roughly 290,000 distinct CDR3 sequences, about a fifth of them singletons, with about 9.4% in the top ten. This clonotype has more than one count but fewer than ten. Its antigen is as yet unknown. This chain uses TRBV2 with TRBJ2-7; 7 bases align to TRBD1. The specimen was PBMCs from blood, collected 21 months after vaccination. The sequence was obtained from a man aged 50 to 69 who received an inactivated influenza vaccine. CDR3 bases: TGTGCCAGTAGACAGGGTATCGCAACCTACGAGCAGTACTTC. Translation: CASRQGIATYEQYF. Drawing the rest from reference TRBV2 and TRBJ2-7, the complete variable domain is EPEVTQTPSHQVTQMGQEVILRCVPISNHLYFYWYRQILGQKVEFLVSFYNNEISEKSEIFDDQFSVERPDGSNFTLKIRSTKLEDSAMYFCASRQGIATYEQYFGPGTRLTVT.